The clone carrying this TCR beta chain has only one observation. The sample originates from a study of blood T cell repertoires in COVID-19. Study-level background: PBMCs, B-cell-depleted T cells, or T cells were the source of the cDNA or gDNA that made up the material.

The CDR3 totals 15 residues. Germline V gives CDR1 SEHNR, CDR2 FQNEAQ (reference sequence). Trimming pared 6 bases from V and 2 bases from J, leaving 15 bases between. In the original analysis: Scientists estimated how many nucleated cells there were by amplifying reference gene primers. The repertoire was sequenced with immunoSEQ multiplex PCR; TCRdb's copy has only in-frame clones and lacks some. That table gives V, J and clone size, and the DNA gave D and trimming. The data show hundreds of thousands of clones, 85% seen once. The TCR was taken from a man between 50 and 59 years old with active or convalescent COVID-19. The chain combines TRBV7-9 with TRBJ2-3; weak D call: TRBD2 (7 bases). Specimen: peripheral blood. The CDR3 sequence: CASSQSGGATDTQYF. The CDR3 DNA sequence: TGTGCCAGCAGTCAGAGTGGGGGGGCCACAGATACGCAGTATTTT.